This entry features one T cell receptor beta chain sequence. Measured with immunoSEQ multiplex PCR; TCRdb has only the in-frame clones, and not every one. The profile shows around 160,000 clones, 85% of them singletons. This sample is drawn from a study of cytomegalovirus exposure and HLA in healthy donors. About the study: The 120 or so validation repertoires were produced on the same platform as the roughly 670 repertoires of the first cohort. This was reported in a later analysis.

Trimming cost V 1 base and J 4 bases; bases outside gene matches: 4. Germline assignment: CDR1 MNHNS and CDR2 SASEGT. The CDR3 consists of 15 residues. The specimen was PBMCs. The TCR sequence derives from a man aged 25 to 45 in good health and CMV-seropositive. The V call is TRBV6-1, the J call TRBJ1-2; 9 nucleotides line up with TRBD1. The CDR3 reads CASSEGTGDGYGYTF. The DNA of the CDR3 is TGTGCCAGCAGTGAAGGGACAGGGGACGGCTATGGCTACACCTTC.